These 27 T cell receptor beta chains were all obtained from the same sample, sequenced in a study of blood T cells in healthy people across ages. A second roughly 6 to 11 cycle PCR used barcoded and J-beta primers. TCRdb passed the 5' RACE reads through MiXCR, listing each CDR3 protein once. Among under 2,000,000 distinct CDR3 sequences, around half were seen once, and the ten largest hold around 2.1%. Sample: blood. The receptor set was obtained from a woman in her 40s in good health.

This clonotype was seen only a few times. J is TRBJ2-5 and V is TRBV11-1; 8 nucleotides match TRBD1. Trimming at V came to 5 bases and at J to 2 bases, leaving 13 bases not matched to a gene. Germline V gives CDR1 SGHAT, CDR2 FQDESV (reference sequence). This CDR3 is built from 17 residues. CDR3 sequence: CASSPLLQGAGQETQYF. CDR3 nucleotide sequence: TGTGCCAGCAGCCCTCTTCTGCAGGGGGCAGGTCAAGAGACCCAGTACTTC.

This clonotype has just a few counts. The J gene is TRBJ1-2, the V gene TRBV29-1, with 7 positions matching TRBD1. CDR1 and CDR2 (germline): SQVTM, ANQGSEA. The CDR3 covers 14 residues. J lost 0 bases, V lost 6 bases, and 7 bases had no gene match. The CDR3 DNA is TGCAGCGTCCAGCAGGGGGAGACTAACTATGGCTACACCTTC. Translated, it gives CSVQQGETNYGYTF.

This clonotype has ten or more counts. CDR3 DNA sequence: TGTGCCAGCAGTGACAGGGGTGAGGCCTACAATGAGCAGTTCTTC. Translated: CASSDRGEAYNEQFF. The V call is TRBV2, the J call TRBJ2-1, with D perhaps TRBD1 (6 bases). Germline values: CDR1 SNHLY, CDR2 FYNNEI. The CDR3 extends over 15 amino acids. V lost 3 bases and J lost 2, with 11 bases in between.

Here the CDR3 DNA reads TGTGCCAGCAGTTATAAGACGGACAGCTGGGGTTACGGCTACACCTTC. This gives the protein CASSYKTDSWGYGYTF. V usage is TRBV6-5 and J usage is TRBJ1-2; D is possibly TRBD1 (6 bases). Trimming pared 3 bases from V and 8 bases from J, leaving 22 bases between. Germline V gene sequence: CDR1 MNHEY, CDR2 SVGAGI. The CDR3 sequence is 16 residues long.

This chain joins TRBV12-3 or TRBV12-4 and TRBJ2-5; D may be TRBD1 (6 bases). V lost 5 bases and J 11 bases, leaving 27 bases between the germline ends. This CDR3 is 16 amino acids long. The CDR3 DNA reads as TGTGCCAGCAGTCCCGTGGAAAAGACAGGCTCCTACAAGCAGTACTTC. It specifies CASSPVEKTGSYKQYF.

This clonotype has just a few counts. V usage is TRBV29-1 and J usage is TRBJ2-3, with D perhaps matching TRBD1 (5 bases). Trimming removed 0 bases at V and 4 bases at J, with 14 bases between. This CDR3 is 15 amino acids long. Germline-derived CDR1 and CDR2 are SQVTM and ANQGSEA. The CDR3 region is CSVEDQARVADTQYF. In DNA, the CDR3 is TGCAGCGTTGAAGATCAGGCCAGGGTTGCAGATACGCAGTATTTT.

V is TRBV10-3 and J is TRBJ1-2; D unclear. Trimming removed 6 bases from V and 2 bases from J, with 16 bases in between. This CDR3 is built from 15 residues. Germline lookup yields CDR1 ENHRY and CDR2 SYGVKD. The DNA of the CDR3 is TGTGCCATCAGCGGAGACACCCCGGAGAACTATGGCTACACCTTC. Translating it yields CAISGDTPENYGYTF.

V gene TRBV7-2 combines with J gene TRBJ2-4; 7 nucleotides align to TRBD1. Germline CDR1 and CDR2: SGHTA and FQGNSA. The CDR3 has 13 amino acids. J was trimmed by 7 bases and V by 8 bases; bases with no gene match: 8. CDR3 amino acids: CASRRDRANIQYF. The CDR3 bases are TGTGCCAGCCGGCGTGACAGGGCGAACATTCAGTACTTC.

The gene calls are TRBV6-1 and TRBJ2-3, with 12 nucleotides matching TRBD2. The CDR3 is 16 residues long. With 5 bases clipped from V and 2 bases from J, the junction kept 5 bases outside the gene matches. Per the germline V gene, CDR1 is MNHNS and CDR2 is SASEGT. CDR3 sequence reads: CASSRRTSGNTDTQYF. The CDR3 DNA sequence: TGTGCCAGCAGTCGAAGGACTAGCGGGAACACAGATACGCAGTATTTT.

This clonotype was seen more than once but under ten times. The CDR3 here is CASIGTSGSWETQYF. The CDR3, as DNA: TGCGCCAGCATCGGGACTAGCGGGAGTTGGGAGACCCAGTACTTC. The genes are TRBV5-1 and TRBJ2-5; TRBD2 aligns across 14 bases. The CDR3 length is 15 residues. With 6 bases clipped from V and 5 bases from J, the junction kept 6 bases outside the gene matches. The germline gives CDR1 SGHRS, CDR2 YFSETQ.

The chain combines TRBV20-1 with TRBJ2-4; TRBD1 aligns across 8 bases. This CDR3 has 13 amino acids. Germline V lookup: CDR1 DFQATT, CDR2 SNEGSKA (reference sequence). Trimming cost V 6 bases and J 10 bases; bases outside gene matches: 11. CDR3: CSAGTGRKTIQYF. For the CDR3, the DNA is TGCAGTGCCGGGACAGGACGGAAAACAATTCAGTACTTC.

The genes are TRBV9 and TRBJ1-1, with D uncertain. Germline V gene lookup returns CDR1 SGDLS and CDR2 YYNGEE. There are 13 residues in the CDR3. V lost 3 bases and J lost 6, with 12 bases in between. This chain's CDR3 is CASSAENFPEAFF. The CDR3 nucleotides read TGTGCCAGCAGCGCAGAGAATTTCCCTGAAGCTTTCTTT.

The gene calls are TRBV28 and TRBJ2-3, with 8 positions matching TRBD2. The trim removed 4 bases at V and 5 bases at J, leaving 8 bases unmatched. The length of the CDR3 is 15 residues. Germline values: CDR1 MDHEN, CDR2 SYDVKM. The CDR3 protein is CASSSRRGAEDTQYF. The CDR3, as DNA: TGTGCCAGCAGTTCGAGGCGGGGGGCCGAAGATACGCAGTATTTT.

The V call is TRBV5-1, the J call TRBJ2-3; 8 positions agree with TRBD2. Trimming removed 4 bases from V and 4 bases from J; junction bases left unmatched: 17. The CDR3 totals 18 residues. From germline, CDR1 is SGHRS and CDR2 YFSETQ. The CDR3 nucleotides are TGCGCCAGCAGCAGCGGGACTAGACAAACTATGGGGGCAGATACGCAGTATTTT. Translated, it gives CASSSGTRQTMGADTQYF.

J is TRBJ1-2 and V is TRBV6-2 or TRBV6-3; D unclear. The CDR3 is 16 residues long. Germline CDR1 and CDR2: MNHEY and SVGEGT. The V end lost 0 bases, the J end lost 2 bases, and 13 bases lay between the germline ends. CDR3 nucleotides: TGTGCCAGCAGTTACTCGTATCCCTCCGGAAACTATGGCTACACCTTC. Translating it yields CASSYSYPSGNYGYTF.

The chain uses TRBV11-1 and TRBJ2-1, with 8 bases matching TRBD1. The junction had 13 bases not matched to a gene; V was cut back by 5 bases and J by 7 bases. The CDR3 has 16 residues. Germline V gene sequence: CDR1 SGHAT, CDR2 FQDESV (reference sequence). The CDR3 is CASSIDRGSPPNEQFF. The CDR3 DNA reads as TGTGCCAGCAGCATCGACAGGGGCTCTCCCCCAAATGAGCAGTTCTTC.

The rearrangement links TRBV10-3 to TRBJ1-3; D unresolved. Trimming removed 5 bases at V and 2 bases at J, with 10 bases between. CDR3 length: 14 amino acids. Germline V gives CDR1 ENHRY, CDR2 SYGVKD. CDR3 residues: CAISPSGTGNTIYF. DNA for the CDR3: TGTGCCATCAGTCCATCGGGGACTGGAAACACCATATATTTT.

This clonotype appeared once. This chain links TRBV4-1 with TRBJ1-2, with 7 bases fitting TRBD1. Germline CDR1 MGHRA, CDR2 YSYEKL. This CDR3 is 15 amino acids long. V shed 3 bases and J 6 bases; nucleotides not matched to a gene: 10. The CDR3 sequence: CASSQRWQGDDGYTF. The CDR3 DNA reads as TGCGCCAGCAGCCAGAGGTGGCAGGGGGACGATGGCTACACCTTC.

The V and J genes are TRBV25-1 and TRBJ2-3; 11 nucleotides line up with TRBD2. With 8 bases clipped from V and 4 bases from J, the junction kept 11 bases outside the gene matches. CDR1 is MGHDK and CDR2 is SYGVNS in the germline V gene. The CDR3 sequence is 16 residues long. This CDR3 reads CASQSTSGGVSDTQYF. The CDR3 DNA reads TGTGCCAGCCAATCAACTAGCGGGGGCGTCTCAGATACGCAGTATTTT.

This clonotype was seen only a few times. The chain carries TRBV6-2 or TRBV6-3 and TRBJ2-5; D is perhaps TRBD1 (5 bases). CDR1 MNHEY and CDR2 SVGEGT come from the germline V gene. Trimming took 2 bases from V and 5 from J, leaving 9 bases between them. This CDR3 is 13 amino acids long. The CDR3 coding sequence is TGTGCCAGCAGTTACAGCAGGGTGGAGACCCAGTACTTC. Encoded protein: CASSYSRVETQYF.

This clonotype was seen a few times. The chain has TRBV27 and TRBJ1-2; D not resolved. Trimming removed 5 bases at V and 7 bases at J, with 14 bases between. The CDR3 has 13 amino acids. The V gene's germline CDR1 is MNHEY and CDR2 SMNVEV (reference sequence). CDR3 loop: CASSIGRTFGYTF. Written as DNA, the CDR3 is TGTGCCAGCAGTATAGGGCGTACTTTTGGCTACACCTTC.

This clonotype turned up a few times. The chain uses TRBV5-1 and TRBJ2-1; 13 bases are shared with TRBD2. This CDR3 contains 17 residues. J was trimmed by 1 base and V by 4 bases; bases with no gene match: 5. Germline V gives CDR1 SGHRS, CDR2 YFSETQ. This CDR3 is CASSVPGLAGSYNEQFF. CDR3 nucleotide sequence: TGCGCCAGCAGCGTCCCGGGACTAGCGGGGTCCTACAATGAGCAGTTCTTC.

The chain combines TRBV4-2 with TRBJ1-4; no clear D gene. V lost 0 bases and J 5 bases, leaving 7 bases between the germline ends. The CDR3 totals 14 residues. Germline assignment: CDR1 LGHNA and CDR2 YNFKEQ. The CDR3 nucleotides are TGTGCCAGCAGCCAAGAGGCTAGCAATGAAAAACTGTTTTTT. Translation: CASSQEASNEKLFF.

The chain has TRBV28 and TRBJ2-4, with D possibly being TRBD1 (5 bases). Germline V gene sequence: CDR1 MDHEN, CDR2 SYDVKM. V shed 2 bases and J shed 13 bases, with 12 bases lying between them. The CDR3 is made up of 12 amino acids. CDR3 loop: CASSLGFAGQYF. As DNA, the CDR3 is TGTGCCAGCAGTTTAGGATTCGCAGGGCAGTACTTC.

This clonotype was recorded a few times. The rearrangement links TRBV5-4 to TRBJ2-4, with 7 nucleotides matching TRBD2. J was trimmed by 0 bases and V by 4 bases; bases with no gene match: 13. This CDR3 has 18 residues. The germline CDR1 and CDR2 sequences are SGHNT and YYREEE (reference sequence). The CDR3 coding sequence is TGTGCCAGCAGCCCGGGGGGAAGTGGGGTTCAAGCCAAAAACATTCAGTACTTC. Translated, it gives CASSPGGSGVQAKNIQYF.

There are a few counts of this clonotype. The chain is built from TRBV14 and TRBJ2-5, with 7 nucleotides matching TRBD2. CDR3 length equals 16 residues. Germline V gives CDR1 SGHDN, CDR2 FVKESK. Unmatched junction bases numbered 6, after V lost 1 base and J lost 1 base. The CDR3 nucleotides are TGTGCCAGCAGCCAAGTGGCGGGGGTCATCCAAGAGACCCAGTACTTC. Its translation is CASSQVAGVIQETQYF.

The genes are TRBV7-2 and TRBJ2-7; 10 nucleotides align to TRBD2. TRBJ2-5 matches the DNA end more closely, so the J call is doubtful. The CDR3 spans 19 residues. Looked up from germline, CDR1 is SGHTA and CDR2 is FQGNSA. The CDR3 spells CASSPRGTSAIPWGETQYF. The CDR3 region has the DNA TGTGCCAGCAGCCCAAGGGGGACTAGCGCAATCCCTTGGGGGGAGACCCAGTACTTC.